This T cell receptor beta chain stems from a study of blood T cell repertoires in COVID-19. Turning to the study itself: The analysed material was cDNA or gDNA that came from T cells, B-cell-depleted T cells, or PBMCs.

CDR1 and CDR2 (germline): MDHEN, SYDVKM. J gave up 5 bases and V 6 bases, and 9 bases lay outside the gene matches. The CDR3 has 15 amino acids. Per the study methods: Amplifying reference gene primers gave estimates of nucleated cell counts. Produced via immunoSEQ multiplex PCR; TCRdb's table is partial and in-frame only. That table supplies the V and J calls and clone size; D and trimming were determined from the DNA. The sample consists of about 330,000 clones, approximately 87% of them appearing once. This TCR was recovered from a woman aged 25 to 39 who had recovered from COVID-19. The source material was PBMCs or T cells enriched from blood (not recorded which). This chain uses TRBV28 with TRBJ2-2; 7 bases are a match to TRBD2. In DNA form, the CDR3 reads TGTGCCAGCAGGAGTTCGACTAGCCGAACCGGGGAGCTGTTTTTT. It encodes CASRSSTSRTGELFF.